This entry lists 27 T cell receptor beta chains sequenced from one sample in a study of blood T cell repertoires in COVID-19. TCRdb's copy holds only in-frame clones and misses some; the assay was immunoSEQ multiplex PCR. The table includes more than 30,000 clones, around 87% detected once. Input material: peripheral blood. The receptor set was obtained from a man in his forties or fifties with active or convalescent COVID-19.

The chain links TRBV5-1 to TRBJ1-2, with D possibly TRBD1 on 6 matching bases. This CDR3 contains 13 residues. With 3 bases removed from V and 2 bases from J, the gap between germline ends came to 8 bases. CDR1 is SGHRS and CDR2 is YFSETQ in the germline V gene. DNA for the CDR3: TGCGCCAGCAGCTCCGGACAGAACTATGGCTACACCTTC. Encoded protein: CASSSGQNYGYTF.

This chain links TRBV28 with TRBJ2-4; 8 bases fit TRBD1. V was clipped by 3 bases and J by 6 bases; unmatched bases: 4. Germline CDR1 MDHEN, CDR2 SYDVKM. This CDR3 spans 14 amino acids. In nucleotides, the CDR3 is TGTGCCAGCAGTTTGAGGACAGGGATAAACATTCAGTACTTC. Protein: CASSLRTGINIQYF.

The DNA of the CDR3 is TGCAGCGTTGAAGAGGCTAGCAATCAGCCCCAGCATTTT. It is translated as CSVEEASNQPQHF. This chain links TRBV29-1 with TRBJ1-5, with D unresolved. Per germline, CDR1 SQVTM and CDR2 ANQGSEA. This CDR3 contains 13 residues. Trimming cost V 0 bases and J 0 bases, with 3 bases left between them. Full variable domain (outside the CDR3, taken from reference TRBV29-1 and TRBJ1-5): SAVISQKPSRDICQRGTSLTIQCQVDSQVTMMFWYRQQPGQSLTLIATANQGSEATYESGFVIDKFPISRPNLTFSTLTVSNMSPEDSSIYLCSVEEASNQPQHFGDGTRLSIL.

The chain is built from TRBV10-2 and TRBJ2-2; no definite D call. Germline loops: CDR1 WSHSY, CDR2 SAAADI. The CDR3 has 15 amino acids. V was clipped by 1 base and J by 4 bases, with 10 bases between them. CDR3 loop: CASSELRLGTGELFF. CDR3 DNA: TGCGCCAGCAGTGAGTTGAGACTGGGCACCGGGGAGCTGTTTTTT.

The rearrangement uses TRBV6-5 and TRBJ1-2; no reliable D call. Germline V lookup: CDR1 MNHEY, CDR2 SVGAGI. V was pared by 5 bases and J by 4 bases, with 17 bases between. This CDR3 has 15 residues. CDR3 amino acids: CASSPWQEASYGYTF. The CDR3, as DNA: TGTGCCAGCAGTCCCTGGCAGGAGGCTAGCTATGGCTACACCTTC.

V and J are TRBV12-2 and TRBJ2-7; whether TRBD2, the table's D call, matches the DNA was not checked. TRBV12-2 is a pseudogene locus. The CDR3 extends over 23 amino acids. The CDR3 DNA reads TGTGCAAGTCGCGAACCAGCGGAACAGGGAGGTGCACGGCTAGCGGGGATATCCTACGAGCAGTACTTC. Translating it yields CASREPAEQGGARLAGISYEQYF.

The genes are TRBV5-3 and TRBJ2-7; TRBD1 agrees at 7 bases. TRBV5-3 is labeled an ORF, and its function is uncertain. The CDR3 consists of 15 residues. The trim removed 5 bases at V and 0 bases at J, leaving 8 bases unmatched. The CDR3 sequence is CARRPGTERSYEQYV. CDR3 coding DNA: TGTGCCAGAAGGCCCGGGACAGAGCGCTCCTACGAGCAGTACGTC.

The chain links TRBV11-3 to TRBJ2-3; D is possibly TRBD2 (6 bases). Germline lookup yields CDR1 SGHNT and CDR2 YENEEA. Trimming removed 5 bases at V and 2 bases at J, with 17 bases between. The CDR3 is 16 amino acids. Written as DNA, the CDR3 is TGTGCCAGCAGCGCCCGACTAGAGGGGACCACAGATACGCAGTATTTT. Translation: CASSARLEGTTDTQYF.

CDR3 sequence reads: CASSQGSSSPLHF. The CDR3 bases are TGTGCCAGCAGCCAAGGTAGTAGTTCACCCCTCCACTTT. This sequence joins TRBV3-1 (or the pseudogene TRBV3-2) and TRBJ1-6, with unresolved D. The V end was cut by 1 base, the J end by 9 bases, with 7 bases between. The germline V gene has CDR1 LGHDT and CDR2 YNNKEL (reference sequence). CDR3 size: 13 residues.

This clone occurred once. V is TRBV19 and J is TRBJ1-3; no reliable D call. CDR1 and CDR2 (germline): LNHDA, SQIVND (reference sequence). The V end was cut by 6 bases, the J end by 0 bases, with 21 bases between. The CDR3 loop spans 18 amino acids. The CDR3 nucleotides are TGTGCCAGTAGCCCACTCGGGGTGACCTCTTCCTCTGGAAACACCATATATTTT. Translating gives CASSPLGVTSSSGNTIYF.

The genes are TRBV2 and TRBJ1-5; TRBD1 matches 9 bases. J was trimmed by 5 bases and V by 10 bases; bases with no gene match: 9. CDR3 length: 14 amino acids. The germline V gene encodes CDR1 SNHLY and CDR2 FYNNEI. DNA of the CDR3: TGTGCCACTCGGGACAGGGAGTCAGATCAGCCCCAGCATTTT. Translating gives CATRDRESDQPQHF.

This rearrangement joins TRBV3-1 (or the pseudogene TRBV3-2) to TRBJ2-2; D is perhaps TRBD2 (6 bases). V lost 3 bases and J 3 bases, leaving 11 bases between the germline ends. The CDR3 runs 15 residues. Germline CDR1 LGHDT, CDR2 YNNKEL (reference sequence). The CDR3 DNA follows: TGTGCCAGCAGCCACGGGGGTTTGCACACCGGGGAGCTGTTTTTT. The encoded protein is CASSHGGLHTGELFF.

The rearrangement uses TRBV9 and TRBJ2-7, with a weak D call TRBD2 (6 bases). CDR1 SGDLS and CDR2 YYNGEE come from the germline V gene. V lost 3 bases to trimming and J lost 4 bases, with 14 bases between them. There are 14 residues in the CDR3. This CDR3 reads CASSASSDLYEQYF. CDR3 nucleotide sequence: TGTGCCAGCAGCGCCTCTAGCGACTTGTACGAGCAGTACTTC.

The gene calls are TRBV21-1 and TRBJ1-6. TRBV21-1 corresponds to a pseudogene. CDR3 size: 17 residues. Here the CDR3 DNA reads TGTGCCAGCAGCAAAGAACCTCTGAGCTCCTATAATTCACCCCTCCACTTT. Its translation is CASSKEPLSSYNSPLHF.

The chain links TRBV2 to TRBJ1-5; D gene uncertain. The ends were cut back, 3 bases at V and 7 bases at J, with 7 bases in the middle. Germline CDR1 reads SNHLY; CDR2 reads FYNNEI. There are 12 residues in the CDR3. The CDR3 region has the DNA TGTGCCAGCAGTGATGAGGCCCAGCCCCAGCATTTT. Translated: CASSDEAQPQHF.

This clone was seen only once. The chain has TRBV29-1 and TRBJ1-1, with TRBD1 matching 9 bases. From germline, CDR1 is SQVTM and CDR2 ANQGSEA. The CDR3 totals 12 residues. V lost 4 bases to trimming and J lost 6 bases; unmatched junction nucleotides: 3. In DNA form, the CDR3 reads TGCAGCGTTGGGGGACAGGGCCCTGAAGCTTTCTTT. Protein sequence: CSVGGQGPEAFF.

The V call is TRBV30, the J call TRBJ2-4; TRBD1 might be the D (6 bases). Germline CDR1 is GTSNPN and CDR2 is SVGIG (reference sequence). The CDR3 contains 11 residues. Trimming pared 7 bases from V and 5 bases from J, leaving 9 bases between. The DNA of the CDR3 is TGTGCCTCGGACAGCCAAAACATTCAGTACTTC. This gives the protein CASDSQNIQYF.

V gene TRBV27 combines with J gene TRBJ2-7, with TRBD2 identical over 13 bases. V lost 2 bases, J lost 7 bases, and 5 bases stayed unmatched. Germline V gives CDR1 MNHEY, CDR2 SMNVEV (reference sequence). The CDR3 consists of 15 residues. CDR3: CASSLGLAGVREQYF. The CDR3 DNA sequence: TGTGCCAGCAGTTTAGGACTAGCGGGAGTACGAGAGCAGTACTTC.

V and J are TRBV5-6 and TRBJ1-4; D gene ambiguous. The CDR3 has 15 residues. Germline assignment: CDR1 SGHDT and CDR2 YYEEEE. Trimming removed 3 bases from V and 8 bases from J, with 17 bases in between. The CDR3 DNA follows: TGTGCCAGCAGCTCAAGCCTCGGAGGAGAAGAAAAACTGTTTTTT. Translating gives CASSSSLGGEEKLFF.

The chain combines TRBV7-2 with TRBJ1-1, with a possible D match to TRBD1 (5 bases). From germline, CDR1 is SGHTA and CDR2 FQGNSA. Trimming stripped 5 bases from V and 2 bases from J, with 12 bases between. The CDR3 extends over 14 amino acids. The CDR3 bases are TGTGCCAGCAGCCAAGGGCAGGGAAACACTGAAGCTTTCTTT. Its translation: CASSQGQGNTEAFF. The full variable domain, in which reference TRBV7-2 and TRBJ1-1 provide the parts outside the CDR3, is GAGVSQSPSNKVTEKGKDVELRCDPISGHTALYWYRQSLGQGLEFLIYFQGNSAPDKSGLPSDRFSAERTGGSVSTLTIQRTQQEDSAVYLCASSQGQGNTEAFFGQGTRLTVV.

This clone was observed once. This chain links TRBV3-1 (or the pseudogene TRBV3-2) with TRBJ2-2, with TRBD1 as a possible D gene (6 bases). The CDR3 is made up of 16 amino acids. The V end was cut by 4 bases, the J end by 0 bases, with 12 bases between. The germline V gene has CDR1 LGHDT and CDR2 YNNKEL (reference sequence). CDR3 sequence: CASSRGQKANTGELFF. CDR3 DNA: TGTGCCAGCAGCCGAGGACAGAAAGCGAACACCGGGGAGCTGTTTTTT.

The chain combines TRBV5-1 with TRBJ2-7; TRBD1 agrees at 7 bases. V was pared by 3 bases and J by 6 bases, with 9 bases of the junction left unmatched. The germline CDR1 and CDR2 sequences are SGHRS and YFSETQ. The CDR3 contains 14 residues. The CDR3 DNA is TGCGCCAGCAGCTGGCTACAGGGGCAGGGCGAGCAGTACTTC. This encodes CASSWLQGQGEQYF.

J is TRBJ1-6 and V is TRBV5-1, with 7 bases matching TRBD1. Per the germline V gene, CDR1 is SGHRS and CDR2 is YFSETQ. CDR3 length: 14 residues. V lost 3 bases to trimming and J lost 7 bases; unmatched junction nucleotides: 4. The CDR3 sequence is CASSWDRQNSPLHF. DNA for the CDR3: TGCGCCAGCAGCTGGGACAGACAAAATTCACCCCTCCACTTT.

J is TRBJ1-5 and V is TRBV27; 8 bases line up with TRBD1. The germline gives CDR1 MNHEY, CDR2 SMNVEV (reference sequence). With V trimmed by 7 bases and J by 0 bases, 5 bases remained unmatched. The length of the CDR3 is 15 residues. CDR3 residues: CASISTGGSNQPQHF. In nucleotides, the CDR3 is TGTGCCAGCATCTCAACAGGGGGTAGCAATCAGCCCCAGCATTTT.

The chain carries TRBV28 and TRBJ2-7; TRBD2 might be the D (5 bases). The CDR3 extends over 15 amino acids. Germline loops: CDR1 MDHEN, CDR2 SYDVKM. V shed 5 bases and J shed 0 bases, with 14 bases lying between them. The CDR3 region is CASSIGGSYSYEQYF. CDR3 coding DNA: TGTGCCAGCAGTATAGGAGGCTCCTACTCCTACGAGCAGTACTTC.

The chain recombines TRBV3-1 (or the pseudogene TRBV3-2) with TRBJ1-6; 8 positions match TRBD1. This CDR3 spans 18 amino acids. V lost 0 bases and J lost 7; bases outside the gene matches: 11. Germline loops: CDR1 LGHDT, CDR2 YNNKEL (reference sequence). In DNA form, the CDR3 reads TGTGCCAGCAGCCAAGATCCCCACGGACAGGGTGGCAATTCACCCCTCCACTTT. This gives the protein CASSQDPHGQGGNSPLHF.

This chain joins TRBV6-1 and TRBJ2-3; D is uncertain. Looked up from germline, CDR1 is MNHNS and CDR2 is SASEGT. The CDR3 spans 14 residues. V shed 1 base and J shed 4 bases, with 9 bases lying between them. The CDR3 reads CASSEVQISDTQYF. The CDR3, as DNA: TGTGCCAGCAGTGAAGTACAGATCTCAGATACGCAGTATTTT.